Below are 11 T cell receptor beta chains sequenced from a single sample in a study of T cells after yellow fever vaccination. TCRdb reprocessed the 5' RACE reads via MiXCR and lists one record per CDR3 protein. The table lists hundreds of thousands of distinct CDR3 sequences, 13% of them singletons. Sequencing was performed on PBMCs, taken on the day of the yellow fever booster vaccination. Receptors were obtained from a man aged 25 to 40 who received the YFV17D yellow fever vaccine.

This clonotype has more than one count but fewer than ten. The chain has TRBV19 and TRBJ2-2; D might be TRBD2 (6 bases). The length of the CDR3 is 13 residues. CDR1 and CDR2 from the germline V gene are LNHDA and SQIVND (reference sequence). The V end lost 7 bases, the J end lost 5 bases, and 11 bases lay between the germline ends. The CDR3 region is CASKGRGTGELFF. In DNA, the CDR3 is TGTGCCAGTAAGGGCCGGGGGACCGGGGAGCTGTTTTTT.

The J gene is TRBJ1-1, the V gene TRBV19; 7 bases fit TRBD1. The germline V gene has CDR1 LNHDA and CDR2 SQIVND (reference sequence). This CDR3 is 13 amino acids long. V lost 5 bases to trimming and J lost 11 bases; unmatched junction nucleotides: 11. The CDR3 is CASSEQGLGAAFF. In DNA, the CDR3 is TGTGCCAGTAGTGAACAGGGGTTAGGGGCTGCTTTCTTT.

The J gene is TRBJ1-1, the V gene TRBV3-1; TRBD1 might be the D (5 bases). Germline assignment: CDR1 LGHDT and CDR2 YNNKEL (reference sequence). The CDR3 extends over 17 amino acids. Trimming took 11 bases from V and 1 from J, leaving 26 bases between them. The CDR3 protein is CAFCTRVVGQTNTEAFF. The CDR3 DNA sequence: TGTGCCTTCTGTACCCGCGTTGTTGGACAAACGAACACTGAAGCTTTCTTT. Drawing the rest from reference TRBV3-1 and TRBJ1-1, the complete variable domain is DTAVSQTPKYLVTQMGNDKSIKCEQNLGHDTMYWYKQDSKKFLKIMFSYNNKELIINETVPNRFSPKSPDKAHLNLHINSLELGDSAVYFCAFCTRVVGQTNTEAFFGQGTRLTVV.

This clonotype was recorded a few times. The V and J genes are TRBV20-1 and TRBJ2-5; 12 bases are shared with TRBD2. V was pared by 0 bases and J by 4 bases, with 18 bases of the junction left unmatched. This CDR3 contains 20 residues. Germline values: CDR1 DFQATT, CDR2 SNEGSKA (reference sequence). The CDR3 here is CSAREKGPWASGRAPETQYF. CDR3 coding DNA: TGCAGTGCTAGAGAGAAAGGGCCCTGGGCTAGCGGGAGGGCCCCAGAGACCCAGTACTTC.

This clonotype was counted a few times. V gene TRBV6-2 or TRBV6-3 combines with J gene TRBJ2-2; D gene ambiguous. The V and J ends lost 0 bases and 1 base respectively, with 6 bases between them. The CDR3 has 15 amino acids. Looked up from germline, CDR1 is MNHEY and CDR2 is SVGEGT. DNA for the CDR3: TGTGCCAGCAGTTACTCCTTAGTGAACACCGGGGAGCTGTTTTTT. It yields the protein CASSYSLVNTGELFF.

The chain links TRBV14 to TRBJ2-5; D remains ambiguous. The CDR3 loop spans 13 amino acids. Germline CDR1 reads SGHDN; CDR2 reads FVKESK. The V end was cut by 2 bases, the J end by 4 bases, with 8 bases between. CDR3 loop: CASSQLVPETQYF. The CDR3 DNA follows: TGTGCCAGCAGCCAACTTGTTCCAGAGACCCAGTACTTC.

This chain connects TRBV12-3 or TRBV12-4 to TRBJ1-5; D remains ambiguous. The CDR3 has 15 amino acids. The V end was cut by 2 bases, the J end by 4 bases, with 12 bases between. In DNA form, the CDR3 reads TGTGCCAGCAGTTTAAGGGAAGTGAGTAATCAGCCCCAGCATTTT. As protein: CASSLREVSNQPQHF.

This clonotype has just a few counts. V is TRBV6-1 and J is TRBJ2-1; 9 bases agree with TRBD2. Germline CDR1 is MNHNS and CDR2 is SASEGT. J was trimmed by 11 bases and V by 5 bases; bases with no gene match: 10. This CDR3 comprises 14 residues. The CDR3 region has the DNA TGTGCCAGCAGTACAACCGGGACTAGCCCTCAGCAGTTCTTC. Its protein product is CASSTTGTSPQQFF.

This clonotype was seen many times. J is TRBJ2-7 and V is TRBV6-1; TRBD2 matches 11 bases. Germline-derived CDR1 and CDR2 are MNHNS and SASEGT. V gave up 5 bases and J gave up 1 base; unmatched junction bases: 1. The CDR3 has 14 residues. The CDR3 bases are TGTGCCAGCAGTCGACTAGCGGGGTCCTACGAGCAGTACTTC. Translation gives CASSRLAGSYEQYF.

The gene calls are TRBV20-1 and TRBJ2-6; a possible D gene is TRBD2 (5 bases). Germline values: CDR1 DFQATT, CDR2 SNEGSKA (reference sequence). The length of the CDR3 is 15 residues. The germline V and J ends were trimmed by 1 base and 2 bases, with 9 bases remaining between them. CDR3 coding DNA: TGCAGTGCTAGAGGACGGGGTACTGGGGCCAACGTCCTGACTTTC. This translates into CSARGRGTGANVLTF.

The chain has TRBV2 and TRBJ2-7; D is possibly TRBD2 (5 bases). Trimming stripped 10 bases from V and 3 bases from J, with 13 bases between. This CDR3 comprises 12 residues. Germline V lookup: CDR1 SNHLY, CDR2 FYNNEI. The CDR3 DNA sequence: TGTGCCACGAAGGAGGCGATCTACGAGCAGTACTTC. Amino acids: CATKEAIYEQYF.